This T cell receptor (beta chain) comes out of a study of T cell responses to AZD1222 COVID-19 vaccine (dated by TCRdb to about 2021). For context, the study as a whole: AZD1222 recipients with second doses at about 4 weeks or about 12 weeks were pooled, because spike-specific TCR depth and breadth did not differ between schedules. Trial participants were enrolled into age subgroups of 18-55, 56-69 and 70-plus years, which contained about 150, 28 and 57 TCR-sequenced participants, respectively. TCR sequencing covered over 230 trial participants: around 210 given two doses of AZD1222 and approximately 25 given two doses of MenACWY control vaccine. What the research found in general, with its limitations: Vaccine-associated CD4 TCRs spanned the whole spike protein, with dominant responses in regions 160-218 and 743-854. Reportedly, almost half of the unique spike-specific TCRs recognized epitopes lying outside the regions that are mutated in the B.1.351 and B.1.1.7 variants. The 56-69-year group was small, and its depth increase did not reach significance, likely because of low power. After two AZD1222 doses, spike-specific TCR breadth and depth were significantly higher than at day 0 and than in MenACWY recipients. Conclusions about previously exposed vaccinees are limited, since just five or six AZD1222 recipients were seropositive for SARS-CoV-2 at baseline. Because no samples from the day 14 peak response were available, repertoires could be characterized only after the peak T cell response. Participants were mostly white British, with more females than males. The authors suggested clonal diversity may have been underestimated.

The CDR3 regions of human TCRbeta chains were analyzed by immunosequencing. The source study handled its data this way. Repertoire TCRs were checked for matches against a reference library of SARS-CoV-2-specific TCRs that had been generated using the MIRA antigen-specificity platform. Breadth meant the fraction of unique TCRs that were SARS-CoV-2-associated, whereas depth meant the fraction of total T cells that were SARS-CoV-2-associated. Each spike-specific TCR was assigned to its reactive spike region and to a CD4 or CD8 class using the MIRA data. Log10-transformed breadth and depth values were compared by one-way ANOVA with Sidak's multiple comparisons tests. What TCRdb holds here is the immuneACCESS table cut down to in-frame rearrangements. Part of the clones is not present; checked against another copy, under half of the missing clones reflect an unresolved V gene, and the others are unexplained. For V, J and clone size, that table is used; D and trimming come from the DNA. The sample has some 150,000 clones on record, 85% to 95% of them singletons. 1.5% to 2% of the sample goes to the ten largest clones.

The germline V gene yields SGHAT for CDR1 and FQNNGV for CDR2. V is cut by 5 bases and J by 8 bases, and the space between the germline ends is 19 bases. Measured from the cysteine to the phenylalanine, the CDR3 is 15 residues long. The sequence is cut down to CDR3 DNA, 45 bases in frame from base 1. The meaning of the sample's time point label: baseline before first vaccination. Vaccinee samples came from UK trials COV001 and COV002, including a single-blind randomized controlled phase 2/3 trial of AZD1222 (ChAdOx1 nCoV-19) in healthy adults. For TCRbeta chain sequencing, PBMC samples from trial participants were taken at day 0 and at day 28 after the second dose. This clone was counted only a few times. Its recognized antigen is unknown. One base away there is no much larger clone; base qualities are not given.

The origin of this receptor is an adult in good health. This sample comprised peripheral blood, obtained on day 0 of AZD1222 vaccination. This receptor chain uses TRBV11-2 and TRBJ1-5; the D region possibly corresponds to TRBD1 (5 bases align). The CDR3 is CASSPGDSHVEPQHF. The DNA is TGTGCCAGCAGCCCCGGGGACTCTCACGTAGAGCCCCAGCATTTT.